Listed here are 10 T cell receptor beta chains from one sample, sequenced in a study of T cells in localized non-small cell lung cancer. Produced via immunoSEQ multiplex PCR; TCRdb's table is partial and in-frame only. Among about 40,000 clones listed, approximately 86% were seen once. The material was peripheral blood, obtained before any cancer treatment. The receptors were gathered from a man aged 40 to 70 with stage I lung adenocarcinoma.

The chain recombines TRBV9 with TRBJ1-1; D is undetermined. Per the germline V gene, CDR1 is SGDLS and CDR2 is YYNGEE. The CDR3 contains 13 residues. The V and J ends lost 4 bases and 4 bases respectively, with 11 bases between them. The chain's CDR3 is CASSYGPLTEAFF. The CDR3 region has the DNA TGTGCCAGCAGCTATGGGCCCCTCACTGAAGCTTTCTTT. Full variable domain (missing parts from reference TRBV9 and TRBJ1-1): DSGVTQTPKHLITATGQRVTLRCSPRSGDLSVYWYQQSLDQGLQFLIQYYNGEERAKGNILERFSAQQFPDLHSELNLSSLELGDSALYFCASSYGPLTEAFFGQGTRLTVV.

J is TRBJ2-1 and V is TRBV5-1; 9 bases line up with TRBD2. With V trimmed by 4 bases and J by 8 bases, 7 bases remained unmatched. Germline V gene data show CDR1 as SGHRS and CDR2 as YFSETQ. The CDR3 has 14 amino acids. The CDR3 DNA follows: TGCGCCAGCAGCCGTCCCCAGCGGGAGGATGAGCAGTTCTTC. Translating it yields CASSRPQREDEQFF.

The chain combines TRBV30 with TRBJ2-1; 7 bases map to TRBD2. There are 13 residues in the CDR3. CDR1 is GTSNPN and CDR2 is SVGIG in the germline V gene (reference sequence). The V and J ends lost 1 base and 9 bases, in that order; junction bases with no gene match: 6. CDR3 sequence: CAWSGITGGEQFF. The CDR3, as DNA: TGTGCCTGGAGTGGAATAACGGGAGGTGAGCAGTTCTTC.

The chain's CDR3 is CASSLIAGGSEQFF. CDR3 DNA sequence: TGTGCCAGCAGCTTAATAGCGGGAGGGTCCGAGCAGTTCTTC. The rearrangement uses TRBV7-2 and TRBJ2-1, with 11 bases that match TRBD2. The V segment lost 2 bases and the J segment 10 bases; nucleotides outside the gene matches: 4. The CDR3 runs 14 residues. Germline CDR1 is SGHTA and CDR2 is FQGNSA.

CDR3 sequence reads: CASSPAGTSPDGYTF. The CDR3 DNA reads as TGTGCCAGCTCACCAGCCGGGACATCTCCAGATGGCTACACCTTC. V and J are TRBV18 and TRBJ1-2, with D possibly TRBD1 on 6 matching bases. The length of the CDR3 is 15 residues. V shed 2 bases and J shed 6 bases, with 16 bases lying between them. CDR1 KGHSH and CDR2 LQKENI come from the germline V gene.

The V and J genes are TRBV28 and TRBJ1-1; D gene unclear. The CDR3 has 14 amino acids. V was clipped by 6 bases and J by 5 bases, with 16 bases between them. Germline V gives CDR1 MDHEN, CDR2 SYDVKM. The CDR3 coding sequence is TGTGCCAGCAGCCGTCGGAGGGATGGTACTGAAGCTTTCTTT. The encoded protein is CASSRRRDGTEAFF.

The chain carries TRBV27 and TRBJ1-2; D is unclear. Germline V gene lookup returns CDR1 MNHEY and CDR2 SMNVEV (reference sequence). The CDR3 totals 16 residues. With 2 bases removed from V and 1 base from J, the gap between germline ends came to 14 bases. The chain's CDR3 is CASSLRYGDINYGYTF. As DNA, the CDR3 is TGTGCCAGCAGTTTACGGTACGGAGACATTAACTATGGCTACACCTTC.

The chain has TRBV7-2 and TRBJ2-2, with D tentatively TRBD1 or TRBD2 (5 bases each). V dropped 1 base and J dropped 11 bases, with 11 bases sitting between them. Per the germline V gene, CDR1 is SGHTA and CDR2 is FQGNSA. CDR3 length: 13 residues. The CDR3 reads CASSLDRGRELFF. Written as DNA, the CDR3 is TGTGCCAGCAGCTTAGACCGGGGACGCGAGCTGTTTTTT.

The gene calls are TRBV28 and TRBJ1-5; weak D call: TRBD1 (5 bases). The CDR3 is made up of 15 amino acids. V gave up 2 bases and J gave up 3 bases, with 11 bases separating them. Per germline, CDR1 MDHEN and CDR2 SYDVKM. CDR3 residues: CASSLGGSFNQPQHF. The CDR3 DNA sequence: TGTGCCAGCAGTTTAGGGGGGTCCTTCAATCAGCCCCAGCATTTT.

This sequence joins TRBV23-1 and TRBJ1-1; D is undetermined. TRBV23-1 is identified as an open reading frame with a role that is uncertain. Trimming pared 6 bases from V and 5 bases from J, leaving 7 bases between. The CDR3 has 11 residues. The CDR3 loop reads CASRGTTEAFF. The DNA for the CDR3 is TGCGCCAGCAGAGGTACGACTGAAGCTTTCTTT.